This paragraph reports one TCR beta chain. Its target is unknown. This sample was taken from a study of radiotherapy plus CTLA-4 blockade in lung cancer. The study's findings and limits: After radiotherapy and ipilimumab, tumor-derived clones expanded in peripheral blood.

With 5 bases clipped from V and 8 bases from J, the junction kept 14 bases outside the gene matches. In germline, CDR1 is SGHTA, CDR2 FQGNSA. There are 17 residues in the CDR3. Assay used: immunoSEQ multiplex PCR; TCRdb lists only in-frame clones, some missing. The data contain 53,000 or so clones, more than 70% of them singletons. The sequencing used peripheral blood, collected from a patient treated with radiotherapy plus ipilimumab. The chain is built from TRBV7-2 and TRBJ2-2; 10 positions agree with TRBD1. The receptor was isolated from a human donor with non-small cell lung cancer whose response to radiotherapy plus ipilimumab could not be evaluated. The DNA of the CDR3 is TGTGCCAGCAGCCTCACCAACCCGGGACAGGGGAGGGGGGAGCTGTTTTTT. Its translation is CASSLTNPGQGRGELFF.